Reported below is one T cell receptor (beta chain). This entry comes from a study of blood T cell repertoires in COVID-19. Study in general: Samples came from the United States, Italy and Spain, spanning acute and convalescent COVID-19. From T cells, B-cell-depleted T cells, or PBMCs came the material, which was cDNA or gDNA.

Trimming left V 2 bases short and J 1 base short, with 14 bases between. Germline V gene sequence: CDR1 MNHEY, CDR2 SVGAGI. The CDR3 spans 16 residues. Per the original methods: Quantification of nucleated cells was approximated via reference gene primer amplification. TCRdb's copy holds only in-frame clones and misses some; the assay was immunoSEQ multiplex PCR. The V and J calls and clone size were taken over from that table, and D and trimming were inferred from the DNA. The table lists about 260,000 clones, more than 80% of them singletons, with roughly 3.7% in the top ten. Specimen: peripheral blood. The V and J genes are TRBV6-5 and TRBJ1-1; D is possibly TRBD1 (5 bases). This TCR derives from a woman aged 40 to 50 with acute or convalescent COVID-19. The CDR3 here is CASSYRGTGPNTEAFF. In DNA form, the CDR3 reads TGTGCCAGCAGTTACAGAGGCACAGGACCGAACACTGAAGCTTTCTTT.